This T cell receptor beta chain was found in a study of T-cell reconstitution after alpha-beta-depleted transplantation in children. Study-wide findings and caveats: It was newly produced T cells that mostly accounted for T-cell counts and diversity one year after transplant. Some patients owed their high day-60 TCRbeta diversity to surviving recipient T cells and thymic progenitors. Expanded graft clones numbering several hundred reportedly gave rise to alpha-beta T cells about two months after transplant.

The J segment lost 6 bases and the V segment lost 10 bases, leaving 9 bases of the junction unmatched. Germline-derived CDR1 and CDR2 are LNHDA and SQIVND (reference sequence). This CDR3 has 14 amino acids. Unique molecular identifiers were incorporated during preparation of the TCRbeta library. TCRdb re-analysed the PCR reads in MiXCR, keeping a single row per CDR3 protein. This sample yields around 140,000 distinct CDR3 sequences, of which roughly 8.8% are seen a single time; 15% to 20% belongs to the top ten. Ten or more counts support this clonotype. The antigen is not known. V and J are TRBV19 and TRBJ1-1; TRBD1 matches 12 bases. The origin of this receptor is a female patient between 2 and 10 years old who had a stem cell transplant for congenital amegakaryocytic thrombocytopenia, so the T cells may come from the graft donor. The material sequenced was PBMCs, mostly from graft donor cells, taken 180 days after TCRalphabeta/CD19-depleted stem cell transplant. CDR3 sequence: CATWGQGALPEAFF. The CDR3 region has the DNA TGTGCCACTTGGGGACAGGGGGCGCTCCCTGAAGCTTTCTTT. Combining the CDR3 with reference TRBV19 and TRBJ1-1 gives the whole variable domain DGGITQSPKYLFRKEGQNVTLSCEQNLNHDAMYWYRQDPGQGLRLIYYSQIVNDFQKGDIAEGYSVSREKKESFPLTVTSAQKNPTAFYLCATWGQGALPEAFFGQGTRLTVV.